This T cell receptor beta chain stems from a study of shared clonotypes between healthy human individuals. Overall study results and limits: Estimated richness values were generally larger in naive subsets than in memory subsets.

Produced via immunoSEQ multiplex PCR; TCRdb's table is partial and in-frame only. The sample includes fewer than 400,000 clones, around 67% seen only once; the top ten take about a tenth. The V and J ends lost 5 bases and 4 bases respectively, with 11 bases between them. Germline assignment: CDR1 SGHTA and CDR2 FQGTGA. CDR3 length equals 13 residues. In regard to this clone: Its antigen is not identified.

This TCR was sampled from a man aged 30 to 45 in good health. Sequencing used memory CD4+ T cells sorted from blood. Subset meaning: CD45RA-negative fraction. The gene calls are TRBV7-3 and TRBJ1-1, with D unresolved. The CDR3 sequence: CASSPGRSTEAFF. CDR3 nucleotide sequence: TGTGCCAGCAGCCCCGGGAGAAGCACTGAAGCTTTCTTT.